This T cell receptor (beta chain) was sequenced during a study of blood T cell repertoires in COVID-19. This clone has a handful of counts. This study enrolled people aged about 18 to 90 from approximately 24 US geographic areas. This table comes from immunoSEQ multiplex PCR, and its TCRdb copy is limited to in-frame clones, with some not included. In the table there are under 150,000 clones, around four fifths of which are singletons. This TCR was recovered from a man aged 40-49 years with acute COVID-19. The specimen sequenced was PBMCs or T cells enriched from blood (not recorded which).

This chain's CDR3 is CSASLTSGSYEQYF. DNA for the CDR3: TGCAGTGCTAGTTTGACTAGCGGGAGTTACGAGCAGTACTTC. This chain joins TRBV20-1 and TRBJ2-7; 12 bases match TRBD2. Germline-derived CDR1 and CDR2 are DFQATT and SNEGSKA (reference sequence). The CDR3 runs to 14 residues. Unmatched junction bases numbered 4, after V lost 3 bases and J lost 4 bases.